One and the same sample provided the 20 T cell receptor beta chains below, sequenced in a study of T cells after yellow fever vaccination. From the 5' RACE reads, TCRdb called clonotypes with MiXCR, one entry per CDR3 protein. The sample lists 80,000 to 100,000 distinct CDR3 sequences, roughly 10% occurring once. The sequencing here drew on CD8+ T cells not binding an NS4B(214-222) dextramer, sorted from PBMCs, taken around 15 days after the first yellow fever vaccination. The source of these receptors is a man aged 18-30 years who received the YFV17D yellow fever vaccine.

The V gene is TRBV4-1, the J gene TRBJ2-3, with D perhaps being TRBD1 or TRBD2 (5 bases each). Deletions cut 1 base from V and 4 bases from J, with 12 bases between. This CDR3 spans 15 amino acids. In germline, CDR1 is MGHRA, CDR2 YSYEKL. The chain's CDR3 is CASSQGGARPDTQYF. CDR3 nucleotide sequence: TGCGCCAGCAGCCAAGGAGGGGCAAGACCAGATACGCAGTATTTT.

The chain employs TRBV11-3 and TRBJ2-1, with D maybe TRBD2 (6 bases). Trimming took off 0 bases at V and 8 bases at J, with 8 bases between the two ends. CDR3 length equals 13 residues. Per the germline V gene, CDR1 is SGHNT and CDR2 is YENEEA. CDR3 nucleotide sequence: TGTGCCAGCAGCTTAGACCCGGGGGATGAGCAGTTCTTC. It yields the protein CASSLDPGDEQFF. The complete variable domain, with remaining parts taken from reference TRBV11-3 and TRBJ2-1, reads EAGVVQSPRYKIIEKKQPVAFWCNPISGHNTLYWYLQNLGQGPELLIRYENEEAVDDSQLPKDRFSAERLKGVDSTLKIQPAELGDSAVYLCASSLDPGDEQFFGPGTRLTVL.

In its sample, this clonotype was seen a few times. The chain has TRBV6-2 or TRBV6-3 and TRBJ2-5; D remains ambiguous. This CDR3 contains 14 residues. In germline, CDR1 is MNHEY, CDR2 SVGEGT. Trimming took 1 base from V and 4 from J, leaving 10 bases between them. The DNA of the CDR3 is TGTGCCAGCAGTTACTACGGCATCGGAGAGACCCAGTACTTC. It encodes CASSYYGIGETQYF.

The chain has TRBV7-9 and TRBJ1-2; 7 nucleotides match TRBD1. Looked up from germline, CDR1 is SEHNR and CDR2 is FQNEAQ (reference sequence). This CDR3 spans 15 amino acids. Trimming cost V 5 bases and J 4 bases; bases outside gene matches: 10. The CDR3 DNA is TGTGCCAGCAGCACGACAGGGTCTAGGGTCTATGGCTACACCTTC. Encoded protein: CASSTTGSRVYGYTF.

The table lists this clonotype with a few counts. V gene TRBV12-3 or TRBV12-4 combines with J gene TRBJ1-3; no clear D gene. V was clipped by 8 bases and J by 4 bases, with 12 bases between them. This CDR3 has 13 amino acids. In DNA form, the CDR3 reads TGTGCCAGCGGGTTGAGCTTAGGAAACACCATATATTTT. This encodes CASGLSLGNTIYF.

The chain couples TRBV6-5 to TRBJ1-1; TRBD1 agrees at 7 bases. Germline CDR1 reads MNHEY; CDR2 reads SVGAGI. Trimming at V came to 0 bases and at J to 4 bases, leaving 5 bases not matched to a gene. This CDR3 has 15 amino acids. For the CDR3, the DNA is TGTGCCAGCAGTTACTCGGCCACAGGGGTCACTGAAGCTTTCTTT. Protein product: CASSYSATGVTEAFF.

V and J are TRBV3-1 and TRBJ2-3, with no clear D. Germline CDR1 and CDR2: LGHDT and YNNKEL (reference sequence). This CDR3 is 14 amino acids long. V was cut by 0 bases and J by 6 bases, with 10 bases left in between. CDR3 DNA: TGTGCCAGCAGCCAAGAAGGCCTTTTGGATACGCAGTATTTT. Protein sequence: CASSQEGLLDTQYF.

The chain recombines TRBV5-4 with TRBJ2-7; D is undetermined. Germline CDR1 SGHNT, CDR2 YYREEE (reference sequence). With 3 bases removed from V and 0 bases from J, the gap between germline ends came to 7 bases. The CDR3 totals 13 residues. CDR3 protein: CASSSSYSYEQYF. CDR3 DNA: TGTGCCAGCAGCTCCTCATACTCCTACGAGCAGTACTTC. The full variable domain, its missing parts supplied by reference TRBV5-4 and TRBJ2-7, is ETGVTQSPTHLIKTRGQQVTLRCSSQSGHNTVSWYQQALGQGPQFIFQYYREEENGRGNFPPRFSGLQFPNYSSELNVNALELDDSALYLCASSSSYSYEQYFGPGTRLTVT.

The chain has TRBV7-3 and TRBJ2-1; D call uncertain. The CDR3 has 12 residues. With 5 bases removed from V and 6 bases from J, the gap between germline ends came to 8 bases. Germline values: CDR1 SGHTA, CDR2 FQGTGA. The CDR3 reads CASSDSANEQFF. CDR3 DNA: TGTGCCAGCAGCGATTCTGCCAATGAGCAGTTCTTC. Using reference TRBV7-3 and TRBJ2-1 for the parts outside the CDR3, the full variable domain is GAGVSQTPSNKVTEKGKYVELRCDPISGHTALYWYRQSLGQGPEFLIYFQGTGAADDSGLPNDRFFAVRPEGSVSTLKIQRTERGDSAVYLCASSDSANEQFFGPGTRLTVL.

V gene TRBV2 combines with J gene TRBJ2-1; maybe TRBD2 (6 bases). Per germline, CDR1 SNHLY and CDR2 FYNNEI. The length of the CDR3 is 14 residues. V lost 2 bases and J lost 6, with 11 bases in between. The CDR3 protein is CASSEYLGGNEQFF. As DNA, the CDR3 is TGTGCCAGCAGTGAATATTTGGGAGGCAATGAGCAGTTCTTC.

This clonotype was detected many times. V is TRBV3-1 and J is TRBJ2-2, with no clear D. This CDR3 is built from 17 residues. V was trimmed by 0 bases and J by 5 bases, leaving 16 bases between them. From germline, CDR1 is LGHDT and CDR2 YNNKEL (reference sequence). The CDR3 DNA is TGTGCCAGCAGCCAAGATCTTCAAGTGACCCAAACCGGGGAGCTGTTTTTT. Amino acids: CASSQDLQVTQTGELFF.

This chain's CDR3 is CASSYDREETQYF. The CDR3 DNA sequence: TGCGCCAGCAGCTACGACAGGGAAGAGACCCAGTACTTC. The rearrangement uses TRBV5-1 and TRBJ2-5; 7 nucleotides line up with TRBD1. V lost 3 bases and J lost 3; bases outside the gene matches: 2. From germline, CDR1 is SGHRS and CDR2 YFSETQ. The CDR3 loop spans 13 amino acids. Based on the CDR3 plus reference TRBV5-1 and TRBJ2-5, the full variable domain is KAGVTQTPRYLIKTRGQQVTLSCSPISGHRSVSWYQQTPGQGLQFLFEYFSETQRNKGNFPGRFSGRQFSNSRSEMNVSTLELGDSALYLCASSYDREETQYFGPGTRLLVL.

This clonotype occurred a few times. The CDR3 is CASSEAIRTGYEQYV. CDR3 coding DNA: TGTGCCAGCAGTGAAGCGATCAGGACAGGATACGAGCAGTACGTC. The chain combines TRBV2 with TRBJ2-7, with 7 bases fitting TRBD1. The V segment lost 0 bases and the J segment 4 bases; nucleotides outside the gene matches: 6. Germline V CDR1 and CDR2: SNHLY, FYNNEI. CDR3 length: 15 residues.

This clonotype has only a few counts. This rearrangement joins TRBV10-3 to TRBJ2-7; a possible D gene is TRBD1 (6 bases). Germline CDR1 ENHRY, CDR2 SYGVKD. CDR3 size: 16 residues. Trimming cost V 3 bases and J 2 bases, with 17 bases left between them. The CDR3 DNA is TGTGCCATCAGTGATCCGGACAGCTTTGGTCCCTACGAGCAGTACTTC. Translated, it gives CAISDPDSFGPYEQYF.

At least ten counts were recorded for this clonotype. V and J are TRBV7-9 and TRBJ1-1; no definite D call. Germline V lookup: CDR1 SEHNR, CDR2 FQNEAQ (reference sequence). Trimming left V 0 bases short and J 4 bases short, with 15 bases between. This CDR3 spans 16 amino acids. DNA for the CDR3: TGTGCCAGCAGCTTAGCGAAGTATGGGGAAGGCACTGAAGCTTTCTTT. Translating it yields CASSLAKYGEGTEAFF. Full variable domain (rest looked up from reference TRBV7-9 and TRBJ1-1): DTGVSQNPRHKITKRGQNVTFRCDPISEHNRLYWYRQTLGQGPEFLTYFQNEAQLEKSRLLSDRFSAERPKGSFSTLEIQRTEQGDSAMYLCASSLAKYGEGTEAFFGQGTRLTVV.

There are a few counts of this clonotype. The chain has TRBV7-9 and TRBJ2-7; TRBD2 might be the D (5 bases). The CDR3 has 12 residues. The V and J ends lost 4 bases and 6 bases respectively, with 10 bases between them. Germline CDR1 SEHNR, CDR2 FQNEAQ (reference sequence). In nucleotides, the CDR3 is TGTGCCAGCAGCTCCGGAGCGGCCGAGCAGTACTTC. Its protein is CASSSGAAEQYF.

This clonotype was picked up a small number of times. The CDR3 sequence: CASTLRDRGYYGYTF. The CDR3 bases are TGTGCCAGCACCTTGCGGGACAGGGGGTACTATGGCTACACCTTC. J is TRBJ1-2 and V is TRBV12-3 or TRBV12-4; TRBD1 matches 11 bases. This CDR3 contains 15 residues. V shed 7 bases and J 3 bases; nucleotides not matched to a gene: 7.

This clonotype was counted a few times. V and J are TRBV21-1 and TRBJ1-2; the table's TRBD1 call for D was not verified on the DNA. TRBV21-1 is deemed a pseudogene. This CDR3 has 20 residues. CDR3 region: CASSKNAGTGCPPPNYGYTF. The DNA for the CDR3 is TGTGCCAGCAGCAAAAATGCAGGGACAGGGTGCCCTCCCCCTAACTATGGCTACACCTTC.

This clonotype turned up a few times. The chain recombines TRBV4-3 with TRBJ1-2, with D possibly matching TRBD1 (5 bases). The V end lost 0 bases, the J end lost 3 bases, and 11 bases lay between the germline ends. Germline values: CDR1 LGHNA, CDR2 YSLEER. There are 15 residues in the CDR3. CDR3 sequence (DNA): TGCGCCAGCAGCCAAGATCTTCGGGGGGACTATGGCTACACCTTC. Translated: CASSQDLRGDYGYTF.

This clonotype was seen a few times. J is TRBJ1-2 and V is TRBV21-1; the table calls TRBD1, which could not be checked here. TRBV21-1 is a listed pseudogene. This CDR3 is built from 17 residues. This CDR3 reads CASSKVDRGASNYGYTF. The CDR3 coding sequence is TGTGCCAGCAGCAAAGTTGACAGGGGGGCCTCTAACTATGGCTACACCTTC.